One T cell receptor beta chain is described in this entry. Trimming removed 7 bases from V and 5 bases from J; junction bases left unmatched: 8. There are 14 residues in the CDR3. Germline V gives CDR1 SEHNR, CDR2 FQNEAQ (reference sequence). A single record per CDR3 protein comes from TCRdb applying MiXCR to the 5' RACE reads. The table includes about 280,000 distinct CDR3 sequences, around 8% detected once. The source of the sample is a study of T-cell memory formation after mild COVID-19. Study-level background: Clustering of TCRs was largely donor specific.

V and J are TRBV7-9 and TRBJ2-3; 8 bases are shared with TRBD2. Material: PBMCs or a T cell subset sorted from them (not recorded which). The sequence came from a man aged 18-30 years who had mild COVID-19 (a few samples of this study predate the infection). Cell type and time point are not known. The CDR3: CASTLSGTRDTQYF. CDR3 DNA sequence: TGTGCCAGCACCCTTAGTGGGACTAGAGATACGCAGTATTTT.